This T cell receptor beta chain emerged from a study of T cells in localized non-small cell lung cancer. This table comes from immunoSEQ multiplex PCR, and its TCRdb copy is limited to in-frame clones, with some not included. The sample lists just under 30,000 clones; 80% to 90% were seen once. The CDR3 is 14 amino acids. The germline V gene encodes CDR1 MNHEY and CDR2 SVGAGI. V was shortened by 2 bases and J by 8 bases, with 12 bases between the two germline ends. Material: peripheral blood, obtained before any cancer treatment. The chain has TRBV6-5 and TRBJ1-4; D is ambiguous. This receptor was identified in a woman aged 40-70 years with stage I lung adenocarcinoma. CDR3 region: CASSYGSADEKLFF. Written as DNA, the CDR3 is TGTGCCAGCAGTTACGGTTCGGCGGACGAAAAACTGTTTTTT.